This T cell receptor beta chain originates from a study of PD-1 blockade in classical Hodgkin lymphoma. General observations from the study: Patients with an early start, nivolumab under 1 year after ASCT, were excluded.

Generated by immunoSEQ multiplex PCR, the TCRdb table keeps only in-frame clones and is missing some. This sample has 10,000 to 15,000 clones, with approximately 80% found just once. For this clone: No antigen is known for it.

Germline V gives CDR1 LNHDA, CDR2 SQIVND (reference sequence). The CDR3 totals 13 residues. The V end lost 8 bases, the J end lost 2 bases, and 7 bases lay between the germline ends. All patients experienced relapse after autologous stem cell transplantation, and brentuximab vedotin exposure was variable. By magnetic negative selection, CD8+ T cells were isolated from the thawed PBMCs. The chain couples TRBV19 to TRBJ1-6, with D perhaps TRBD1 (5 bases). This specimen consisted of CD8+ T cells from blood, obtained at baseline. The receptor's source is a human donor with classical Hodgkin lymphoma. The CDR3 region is CASRGTYNSPLHF. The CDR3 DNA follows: TGTGCCAGTCGGGGGACCTATAATTCACCCCTCCACTTT.